This is a list of T cell receptor beta chains from one sample in a study of T cell repertoires in cytomegalovirus infection. TCRdb itself ran the reads through MiXCR, one entry per CDR3 protein. The repertoire holds under 200,000 distinct CDR3 sequences, with 28% as singletons. The sample comprised PBMCs. These receptors were obtained from a human donor in good health (CMV status not recorded). Some clones in this sample may be carry-over from other donors' samples. Each CDR3 is given with its conserved first and last residue. D genes are given only for firm matches.

v_call,d_call,cdr3_aa
TRBV19,TRBD1,CASIRDRASNQPQHF
TRBV7-8,-,CASSLDGYNEQFF
TRBV7-9,-,CASSIRDPSIHGYTF
TRBV19,-,CASSREGINEKLFF
TRBV11-1,-,CASSSDVNYGYTF
TRBV7-2,-,CASSVGHFSGELFF
TRBV7-9,-,CASSFPGPRSGELFF
TRBV7-2,TRBD2,CASSFGVAGKETQYF
TRBV14,-,CASSQDLTRGADTQYF
TRBV7-2,-,CASSLAYEGRKYF
TRBV7-8,TRBD2,CASSRGGGDTQYF
TRBV7-6,-,CASSLRGIREETQYF
TRBV6-1,-,CASNGRASTDTQYF
TRBV18,TRBD2,CASSTLAEHYNEQFF
TRBV19,-,CASNKYWEQDGSPLHF
TRBV20-1,TRBD1,CSALRDSRSEAFF
TRBV7-2,TRBD1,CASRRDRLSNQPQHF